A selection of T cell receptor beta chains follows, all from one sample in a study of blood T cell repertoires in COVID-19. Assay: immunoSEQ multiplex PCR; the TCRdb copy retains only in-frame clones and omits some. The sample lists over 200,000 clones; roughly four fifths were seen once. Sequencing used PBMCs or T cells enriched from blood (not recorded which). These receptors were obtained from a man in his sixties who had recovered from COVID-19. The CDR3 runs from the conserved cysteine through the conserved F or W.

TRBV5-6	TRBJ1-1	CASSLYRVWALNTEAFF
TRBV10-2	TRBJ2-5	CASSDGGETQYF
TRBV24-1	TRBJ2-2	CATSDRRQTLNTGELFF
TRBV6-5	TRBJ1-2	CASTLTGSYGYTF
TRBV30	TRBJ1-1	CAWSLDSGVTEAFF
TRBV6-1	TRBJ2-4	CASSDGRSGDIQYF
TRBV2	TRBJ2-2	CASSGEDRANTGELFF
TRBV7-8	TRBJ1-3	CASSDDRWGQRAIYF
TRBV11-2	TRBJ1-1	CASSLGLVEADTEAFF
TRBV5-5	TRBJ2-3	CASSFSGTGGADTQYF
TRBV20-1	TRBJ1-1	CSASWGPTNTEAFF
TRBV9	TRBJ1-2	CASSVDFNYGYTF
TRBV11-2	TRBJ1-2	CASSHSLTGRSGYTF
TRBV6-1	TRBJ2-1	CASSEGATYNEQFF
TRBV11-3	TRBJ1-2	CASSSGRGYGYTF
TRBV7-2	TRBJ1-1	CASSLRTGGLGTEAFF
TRBV7-6	TRBJ1-1	CASSLLAGGGTEAFF
TRBV5-6	TRBJ2-3	CASSSPRGGSRLGPDTQYF
TRBV11-3	TRBJ1-4	CASSLGRSEKLFF
TRBV11-2	TRBJ1-1	CASSLAGAYTEAFF
TRBV11-3	TRBJ1-2	CASSQGSGYTF
TRBV2	TRBJ2-3	CASSVGQTDTQYF
TRBV9	TRBJ2-2	CASSVSSGDTGELFF
TRBV19	TRBJ1-1	CASSPRDRGQAEAFF
TRBV19	TRBJ2-2	CASSIAGDTGELFF
TRBV5-6	TRBJ1-2	CASSRGQGGGYTF
TRBV3-1/TRBV3-2	TRBJ2-7	CASSQVMGGEQYF
TRBV6-5	TRBJ2-1	CARVSTGAVYNEQFF
TRBV28	TRBJ1-2	CASRLGSTGLYGYTF
TRBV5-1	TRBJ2-3	CASSLIAGGTDTQYF
TRBV7-2	TRBJ2-7	CASSSRTGIYEQYF
TRBV15	TRBJ1-1	CATSRVGATEAFF
TRBV6-5	TRBJ2-2	CASSLTGPTTGELFF
TRBV30	TRBJ2-7	CAWSDERSSYEQYF
TRBV5-1	TRBJ1-3	CASSLRTGTGNTIYF
TRBV10-3	TRBJ2-2	CAMGRTGDTGELFF
TRBV7-2	TRBJ2-3	CASSQGLTTDTQYF
TRBV11-3	TRBJ2-7	CASSSVGVRGSYEQYF
TRBV7-2	TRBJ2-1	CASSPSGTESYNEQFF
TRBV2	TRBJ1-2	CASRKYVGEIVDYTF
TRBV29-1	TRBJ2-5	CSVDGGTGGWETQYF
TRBV2	TRBJ2-3	CAQPGRGQGQTDTQYF
TRBV27	TRBJ2-2	CASSLGQGMGTGELFF
TRBV27	TRBJ2-3	CASSSRSGGTSTDTQYF
TRBV27	TRBJ1-3	CASRLSHSGNTIYF
TRBV30	TRBJ2-7	CAWSVVRDRGREQYF
TRBV12-5	TRBJ2-1	CASARGDEQFF
TRBV7-2	TRBJ2-7	CASSFSGYEQYF
TRBV9	TRBJ2-5	CASSVASQGVQETQYF
TRBV24-1	TRBJ2-1	CATSDFVSRGDSYNEQFF
TRBV5-1	TRBJ2-1	CASSPIITSGGNEQFF
TRBV2	TRBJ1-5	CASSLNRGSNQPQHF